The 31 T cell receptor beta chains given below trace back to one sample, sequenced in a study of blood T cell repertoires in COVID-19. Clones were read by immunoSEQ multiplex PCR, and TCRdb kept only the in-frame ones, dropping some. This sample has tens of thousands of clones; approximately 80% occur once, and the top ten carry approximately 12%. Source material: peripheral blood. All receptors come from an elderly man with acute or convalescent COVID-19.

The chain has TRBV2 and TRBJ1-3; D is undetermined. Deletions cut 4 bases from V and 11 bases from J, with 12 bases between. The germline gives CDR1 SNHLY, CDR2 FYNNEI. This CDR3 contains 12 residues. CDR3 DNA sequence: TGTGCCAGCAGTGGTCCCGGCGGAGCCATATATTTT. This gives the protein CASSGPGGAIYF.

The V and J genes are TRBV4-2 and TRBJ2-1; D gene unclear. Germline V gene data show CDR1 as LGHNA and CDR2 as YNFKEQ. The CDR3 contains 16 residues. V dropped 1 base and J dropped 2 bases, with 12 bases sitting between them. The CDR3 is CASSQVVLGPYNEQFF. CDR3 DNA sequence: TGTGCCAGCAGCCAAGTAGTGTTGGGCCCCTACAATGAGCAGTTCTTC.

V usage is TRBV7-9 and J usage is TRBJ2-7; perhaps TRBD1 as D (6 bases). Germline V gene data show CDR1 as SEHNR and CDR2 as FQNEAQ (reference sequence). This CDR3 comprises 15 residues. Trimming shortened V by 0 bases and J by 5 bases, and 14 bases separated the two germline ends. The CDR3 DNA is TGTGCCAGCAGCTTAGCGCAGGGGAATAGCCACGAGCAGTACTTC. Translated: CASSLAQGNSHEQYF. Variable domain in full (rest from reference TRBV7-9 and TRBJ2-7): DTGVSQNPRHKITKRGQNVTFRCDPISEHNRLYWYRQTLGQGPEFLTYFQNEAQLEKSRLLSDRFSAERPKGSFSTLEIQRTEQGDSAMYLCASSLAQGNSHEQYFGPGTRLTVT.

The chain recombines TRBV7-6 with TRBJ2-3, with 7 nucleotides matching TRBD2. The CDR3 has 15 amino acids. J was trimmed by 1 base and V by 2 bases; bases with no gene match: 3. The germline V gene encodes CDR1 SGHVS and CDR2 FNYEAQ. CDR3 region: CASSLSSGGTDTQYF. The CDR3 bases are TGTGCCAGCAGCTTATCTAGCGGAGGCACAGATACGCAGTATTTT.

The table lists this clone with a few counts. The chain combines TRBV6-5 with TRBJ1-3; D call uncertain. CDR1 and CDR2 (germline): MNHEY, SVGAGI. V was pared by 8 bases and J by 0 bases, with 8 bases between. The CDR3 consists of 13 residues. The CDR3 is CASGGASGNTIYF. CDR3 DNA sequence: TGTGCCAGCGGCGGAGCCTCTGGAAACACCATATATTTT.

In DNA form, the CDR3 reads TGTGCCAGCAGAACCGACAGGACCAGTAACTATGGCTACACCTTC. Its protein product is CASRTDRTSNYGYTF. The V gene is TRBV6-5, the J gene TRBJ1-2; D is perhaps TRBD1 (6 bases). Germline CDR1 reads MNHEY; CDR2 reads SVGAGI. The CDR3 totals 15 residues. V was cut by 6 bases and J by 1 base, with 15 bases left in between.

This chain uses TRBV21-1 with TRBJ2-1; TRBD1 reflects the table's D call only, with no check against the DNA. TRBV21-1 constitutes a pseudogene. The CDR3 covers 17 residues. In DNA, the CDR3 is TGTGCCAGCAGCAAAGGCCTCCGGGACAGGGGTAGAAATGAGCAGTTCTTC. It translates to CASSKGLRDRGRNEQFF.

The chain joins TRBV3-1 (or the pseudogene TRBV3-2) to TRBJ2-1, with 9 nucleotides matching TRBD2. J was trimmed by 2 bases and V by 3 bases; bases with no gene match: 5. From germline, CDR1 is LGHDT and CDR2 YNNKEL (reference sequence). This CDR3 region has 16 residues. The CDR3 is CASSQGTSFPYNEQFF. The CDR3 coding sequence is TGTGCCAGCAGCCAGGGGACTAGCTTCCCCTACAATGAGCAGTTCTTC.

The rearrangement links TRBV6-5 to TRBJ1-6; possible D gene TRBD1, 5 bases. V lost 6 bases, J lost 8 bases, and 8 bases lay in between. The CDR3 consists of 12 residues. CDR1 is MNHEY and CDR2 is SVGAGI in the germline V gene. The CDR3 is CASREGYSPLHF. The DNA of the CDR3 is TGTGCCAGCAGGGAGGGGTATTCACCCCTCCACTTT.

The chain links TRBV6-2 or TRBV6-3 to TRBJ2-3, with 12 bases that match TRBD2. J gave up 2 bases and V 2 bases, and 5 bases lay outside the gene matches. The CDR3 extends over 17 amino acids. Germline V gene lookup returns CDR1 MNHEY and CDR2 SVGEGT. The CDR3 region has the DNA TGTGCCAGCAGTTACCCAGGACTAGCGGGGTTCACAGATACGCAGTATTTT. This translates into CASSYPGLAGFTDTQYF.

The rearrangement links TRBV6-6 to TRBJ1-1; TRBD1 is a possible D gene (6 bases). This CDR3 region has 14 residues. Trimming cost V 5 bases and J 10 bases, with 20 bases left between them. Germline loops: CDR1 MNHNY, CDR2 SVGAGI (reference sequence). The CDR3 reads CASSQSTGKGPAFF. In DNA form, the CDR3 reads TGTGCCAGCAGTCAGAGCACAGGGAAGGGGCCAGCTTTCTTT.

The chain couples TRBV5-1 to TRBJ2-3, with 7 bases aligning to TRBD2. Losses at the gene ends were 0 bases for V and 5 bases for J; bases not matched to a gene: 3. Germline values: CDR1 SGHRS, CDR2 YFSETQ. The CDR3 spans 14 residues. The CDR3 loop is CASSLGQRGDTQYF. In DNA form, the CDR3 reads TGCGCCAGCAGCTTGGGACAGCGGGGAGATACGCAGTATTTT. Full variable domain (outside the CDR3, taken from reference TRBV5-1 and TRBJ2-3): KAGVTQTPRYLIKTRGQQVTLSCSPISGHRSVSWYQQTPGQGLQFLFEYFSETQRNKGNFPGRFSGRQFSNSRSEMNVSTLELGDSALYLCASSLGQRGDTQYFGPGTRLTVL.

The gene calls are TRBV2 and TRBJ2-4; maybe TRBD1 (6 bases). V was clipped by 4 bases and J by 1 base, with 14 bases between them. Germline CDR1 SNHLY, CDR2 FYNNEI. This CDR3 region has 16 residues. The CDR3 loop is CASSGRGKGAKNIQYF. The CDR3 DNA is TGTGCCAGCAGTGGCAGGGGTAAAGGGGCCAAAAACATTCAGTACTTC.

The rearrangement uses TRBV2 and TRBJ1-4; 7 positions match TRBD1. The CDR3 totals 15 residues. With 3 bases clipped from V and 4 bases from J, the junction kept 5 bases outside the gene matches. The germline V gene has CDR1 SNHLY and CDR2 FYNNEI. CDR3 protein: CASSEAGQLNEKLFF. The CDR3 DNA sequence: TGTGCCAGCAGTGAGGCGGGACAGCTTAATGAAAAACTGTTTTTT.

The chain carries TRBV9 and TRBJ2-1; the match to TRBD2 covers 12 bases. The CDR3 consists of 17 residues. V lost 0 bases, J lost 7 bases, and 8 bases stayed unmatched. Germline CDR1 and CDR2: SGDLS and YYNGEE. The CDR3 DNA reads as TGTGCCAGCAGCGTAGACCCTAGCGGGGGGGGCATGAATGAGCAGTTCTTC. Its translation: CASSVDPSGGGMNEQFF.

V and J are TRBV3-1 (or the pseudogene TRBV3-2) and TRBJ1-5; 8 bases agree with TRBD1. V trimming: 3 bases; J trimming: 6 bases; junction bases outside the gene matches: 1. The CDR3 has 13 amino acids. Per germline, CDR1 LGHDT and CDR2 YNNKEL (reference sequence). The CDR3 DNA follows: TGTGCCAGCAGCCAGGACAGGGCTCAGCCCCAGCATTTT. It yields the protein CASSQDRAQPQHF.

The chain is built from TRBV28 and TRBJ1-2, with D perhaps TRBD1 (6 bases). The V end lost 3 bases, the J end lost 0 bases, and 11 bases lay between the germline ends. CDR1 MDHEN and CDR2 SYDVKM come from the germline V gene. This CDR3 is built from 15 residues. The CDR3 spells CASSLTDRPNYGYTF. CDR3 DNA sequence: TGTGCCAGCAGTTTGACGGACAGACCTAACTATGGCTACACCTTC.

This chain connects TRBV7-3 to TRBJ1-3; 12 bases are a match to TRBD1. V trimming: 3 bases; J trimming: 8 bases; junction bases outside the gene matches: 5. CDR3 size: 15 residues. Looked up from germline, CDR1 is SGHTA and CDR2 is FQGTGA. The CDR3 nucleotides are TGTGCCAGCAGCTTGACCGGGACAGGGGGCCACACCATATATTTT. Encoded protein: CASSLTGTGGHTIYF.

The V and J genes are TRBV6-2 or TRBV6-3 and TRBJ1-3, with no clear D. V was trimmed by 0 bases and J by 7 bases, leaving 13 bases between them. The CDR3 has 15 amino acids. Germline V lookup: CDR1 MNHEY, CDR2 SVGEGT. The CDR3 is CASSYSSGVLNTIYF. The CDR3 DNA reads as TGTGCCAGCAGTTACTCGAGCGGCGTATTGAACACCATATATTTT.

The genes are TRBV18 and TRBJ2-7; 7 positions agree with TRBD1. Germline V gene sequence: CDR1 KGHSH, CDR2 LQKENI. The J segment lost 7 bases and the V segment lost 4 bases, leaving 16 bases of the junction unmatched. This CDR3 comprises 16 residues. The CDR3 nucleotides are TGTGCCAGCTCACAAGCCTTGGACAGGCCTGCTTTAGAGCAGTACTTC. It translates to CASSQALDRPALEQYF.

The chain has TRBV5-1 and TRBJ2-3; D is undetermined. Germline assignment: CDR1 SGHRS and CDR2 YFSETQ. CDR3 size: 15 residues. The V end was cut by 0 bases, the J end by 0 bases, with 8 bases between. The CDR3 DNA sequence: TGCGCCAGCAGCTTGGTAGCTGCTAGCACAGATACGCAGTATTTT. It is translated as CASSLVAASTDTQYF.

The J gene is TRBJ2-3, the V gene TRBV9; 11 bases line up with TRBD2. Unmatched junction bases numbered 13, after V lost 1 base and J lost 6 bases. The CDR3 loop spans 18 amino acids. Germline V gene data show CDR1 as SGDLS and CDR2 as YYNGEE. This chain's CDR3 is CASSVSLPSGGIRDTQYF. DNA of the CDR3: TGTGCCAGCAGCGTATCCCTTCCTAGCGGGGGGATTCGGGATACGCAGTATTTT.

The gene calls are TRBV12-2 and TRBJ1-5. TRBV12-2 is labeled a pseudogene. The CDR3 is 15 amino acids. The CDR3 bases are TGTGCAAGTCGCTCCCGGGAAAAGGGCAATCAGCCCCAGCATTTT. Translated, it gives CASRSREKGNQPQHF.

This clone showed up many times. This chain joins TRBV9 and TRBJ1-6, with D possibly TRBD1 on 5 matching bases. The CDR3 runs to 15 residues. CDR1 is SGDLS and CDR2 is YYNGEE in the germline V gene. Trimming cost V 0 bases and J 5 bases, with 9 bases left between them. Here the CDR3 reads CASSVEAGNNSPLHF. CDR3 in DNA: TGTGCCAGCAGCGTAGAGGCAGGGAATAATTCACCCCTCCACTTT.

The rearrangement joins TRBV10-3 to TRBJ2-5; D is unresolved. V was pared by 4 bases and J by 2 bases, with 5 bases between. The CDR3 contains 12 residues. Germline V gives CDR1 ENHRY, CDR2 SYGVKD. The CDR3 loop reads CAISVRQETQYF. As DNA, the CDR3 is TGTGCCATCAGTGTGAGACAAGAGACCCAGTACTTC.

This chain joins TRBV10-3 and TRBJ2-6; tentatively, D is TRBD2 (5 bases). V was cut by 4 bases and J by 3 bases, with 13 bases left in between. This CDR3 comprises 16 residues. The germline CDR1 and CDR2 sequences are ENHRY and SYGVKD. Here the CDR3 DNA reads TGTGCCATCAGTGGGGGAGACCGTCGTGGGGCCAACGTCCTGACTTTC. It encodes CAISGGDRRGANVLTF.

DNA of the CDR3: TGTGCCAGCAGCCTTGGCGCAGGGGACAATTCACCCCTCCACTTT. Protein product: CASSLGAGDNSPLHF. The rearrangement uses TRBV11-2 and TRBJ1-6, with D possibly being TRBD1 (6 bases). The CDR3 loop spans 15 amino acids. Trimming took 5 bases from V and 7 from J, leaving 15 bases between them. Germline loops: CDR1 SGHAT, CDR2 FQNNGV.

The J gene is TRBJ1-4, the V gene TRBV9, with 7 bases aligning to TRBD1. This CDR3 is built from 14 residues. CDR1 is SGDLS, CDR2 YYNGEE, per germline. J lost 5 bases, V lost 4 bases, and 5 bases had no gene match. CDR3 sequence (DNA): TGTGCCAGCAGCAGACAGGGTGGAAATGAAAAACTGTTTTTT. It specifies CASSRQGGNEKLFF.

The V gene is TRBV6-5, the J gene TRBJ1-1, with D perhaps TRBD1 (6 bases). In germline, CDR1 is MNHEY, CDR2 SVGAGI. Between the trimmed V and J ends, which lost 5 bases and 11 bases, there was a span of 15 bases. The CDR3 covers 12 residues. For the CDR3, the DNA is TGTGCCAGCAGTAACACAGGGATTTACGCTTTCTTT. The encoded protein is CASSNTGIYAFF.

The V and J genes are TRBV9 and TRBJ2-5; TRBD2 aligns across 9 bases. The J segment lost 2 bases and the V segment lost 0 bases, leaving 8 bases of the junction unmatched. The germline CDR1 and CDR2 sequences are SGDLS and YYNGEE. The CDR3 runs to 17 residues. In nucleotides, the CDR3 is TGTGCCAGCAGCGTAGTAGGTAGCGGGGGTCCTCAAGAGACCCAGTACTTC. Translation: CASSVVGSGGPQETQYF.

The rearrangement links TRBV10-1 to TRBJ1-1; D possibly corresponds to TRBD1 (5 bases). The CDR3 spans 14 residues. Per the germline V gene, CDR1 is WNHNN and CDR2 is SYGVQD (reference sequence). V shed 8 bases and J shed 6 bases, with 19 bases lying between them. CDR3 nucleotide sequence: TGCGCCAGCGTGGCTCCAGGGTGGGAACCTGAAGCTTTCTTT. This translates into CASVAPGWEPEAFF.